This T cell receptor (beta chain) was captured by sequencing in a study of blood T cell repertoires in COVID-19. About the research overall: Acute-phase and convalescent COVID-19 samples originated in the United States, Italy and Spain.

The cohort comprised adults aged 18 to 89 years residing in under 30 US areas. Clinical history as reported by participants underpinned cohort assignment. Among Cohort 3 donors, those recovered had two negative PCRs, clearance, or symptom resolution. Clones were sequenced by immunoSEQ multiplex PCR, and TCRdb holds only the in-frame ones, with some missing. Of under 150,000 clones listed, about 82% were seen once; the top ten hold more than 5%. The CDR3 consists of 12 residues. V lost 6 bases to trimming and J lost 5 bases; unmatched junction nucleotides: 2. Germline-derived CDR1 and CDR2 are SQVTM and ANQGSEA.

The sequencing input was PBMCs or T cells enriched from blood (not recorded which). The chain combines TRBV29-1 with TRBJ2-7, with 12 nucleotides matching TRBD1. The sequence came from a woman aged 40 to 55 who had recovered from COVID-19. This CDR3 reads CSVGDRGHEQYF. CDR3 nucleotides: TGCAGCGTCGGGGACAGGGGGCACGAGCAGTACTTC.